This TCR beta chain was recorded in a study of T cells in Graves' hyperthyroidism and ophthalmopathy. Study-wide findings and caveats: Classification by a 13 V-J model distinguished ophthalmopathy from stable hyperthyroidism.

Using RNA transcripts as the source, TCR beta CDR3 regions were amplified. With the HTBI primer set, the TCR CDR3 went through a first round of RT-PCR. Using its own MiXCR run on the multiplex PCR reads, TCRdb lists one record per CDR3 protein. The sample shows more than 500,000 distinct CDR3 sequences, roughly 15% of them seen only once. This clonotype has only a few counts. The antigen is not known. The sequenced sample consisted of blood. The TCR comes from a woman in her thirties or forties with Graves' ophthalmopathy.

In nucleotides, the CDR3 is TGTGCCAGCAGTGAAGAAAGGTTAACTAACTATGGCTACACCTTC. Translating gives CASSEERLTNYGYTF. This rearrangement joins TRBV6-1 to TRBJ1-2; no firm D call. Germline V CDR1 and CDR2: MNHNS, SASEGT. CDR3 length: 15 residues. The V and J ends lost 1 base and 0 bases respectively, with 9 bases between them.